Below, 27 T cell receptor beta chains from the same sample are listed, as sequenced in a study of T cells in localized non-small cell lung cancer. The data were produced by immunoSEQ multiplex PCR, yet TCRdb's version contains in-frame clones alone and is incomplete. Counted here are about 78,000 clones, about four fifths occurring once; the ten biggest clones make up approximately 2.5%. The specimen comprised peripheral blood, sampled before any cancer treatment. Receptors were obtained from a man aged 35-75 years with stage I lung adenocarcinoma.

The chain carries TRBV2 and TRBJ2-7; D might be TRBD1 (5 bases). V shed 6 bases and J shed 2 bases, with 14 bases lying between them. Germline V gene data show CDR1 as SNHLY and CDR2 as FYNNEI. The CDR3 sequence is 14 residues long. CDR3 protein: CASRTGAQTYEQYF. The CDR3 region has the DNA TGTGCCAGCAGAACTGGGGCACAGACCTACGAGCAGTACTTC.

The chain links TRBV6-6 to TRBJ2-7; 8 nucleotides line up with TRBD1. Trimming at V came to 2 bases and at J to 4 bases, leaving 10 bases not matched to a gene. The CDR3 is 16 residues long. The germline V gene encodes CDR1 MNHNY and CDR2 SVGAGI (reference sequence). The chain's CDR3 is CASSYVAGTGMYEQYF. CDR3 bases: TGTGCCAGCAGTTACGTCGCCGGGACAGGCATGTACGAGCAGTACTTC.

This clone has only a few counts. The chain recombines TRBV12-2 with TRBJ2-7; the table names TRBD1, a call not compared with the DNA. TRBV12-2 is annotated as a pseudogene. This CDR3 has 15 amino acids. The chain's CDR3 is CASRLGSGQHYEQYF. CDR3 sequence (DNA): TGTGCAAGTCGCTTAGGTTCCGGACAGCACTACGAGCAGTACTTC.

The chain uses TRBV11-2 and TRBJ2-5; D remains ambiguous. The V and J ends lost 1 base and 4 bases respectively, with 13 bases between them. Per germline, CDR1 SGHAT and CDR2 FQNNGV. The length of the CDR3 is 15 residues. The CDR3: CASSLVPSPAETQYF. CDR3 DNA sequence: TGTGCCAGCAGCTTAGTACCTAGTCCGGCAGAGACCCAGTACTTC.

The chain has TRBV18 and TRBJ1-6, with D possibly being TRBD1 (5 bases). The CDR3 is made up of 14 amino acids. V was cut by 3 bases and J by 10 bases, with 13 bases left in between. CDR1 and CDR2 (germline): KGHSH, LQKENI. CDR3 sequence reads: CASSPAPGSSPLHF. The CDR3 coding sequence is TGTGCCAGCTCACCGGCCCCAGGGAGCTCACCCCTCCACTTT. Full variable domain (rest looked up from reference TRBV18 and TRBJ1-6): NAGVMQNPRHLVRRRGQEARLRCSPMKGHSHVYWYRQLPEEGLKFMVYLQKENIIDESGMPKERFSAEFPKEGPSILRIQQVVRGDSAAYFCASSPAPGSSPLHFGNGTRLTVT.

For the CDR3, the DNA is TGCGCCAGCAGAAACAGGGGGAACACTGAAGCTTTCTTT. Amino acid sequence: CASRNRGNTEAFF. This sequence joins TRBV4-1 and TRBJ1-1; 7 bases are a match to TRBD1. CDR3 length equals 13 residues. V was clipped by 6 bases and J by 1 base; unmatched bases: 2. Per the germline V gene, CDR1 is MGHRA and CDR2 is YSYEKL.

The chain carries TRBV6-5 and TRBJ2-5; D not resolved. The V gene lost 5 bases and the J gene lost 6 bases, with 16 bases spanning the gap. CDR3 length: 14 residues. The V gene's germline CDR1 is MNHEY and CDR2 SVGAGI. The CDR3 nucleotides are TGTGCCAGCAGTCTCTCCCCGGGCAGAAAGACCCAGTACTTC. Translated: CASSLSPGRKTQYF.

The chain couples TRBV7-3 to TRBJ1-3; D remains unclear. V dropped 6 bases and J dropped 3 bases, with 3 bases sitting between them. This CDR3 is 11 amino acids long. Per the germline V gene, CDR1 is SGHTA and CDR2 is FQGTGA. CDR3 bases: TGTGCCAGCAGTCTTGGAAACACCATATATTTT. Protein product: CASSLGNTIYF.

The V gene is TRBV7-9, the J gene TRBJ2-1, with 13 bases identical to TRBD2. V lost 4 bases and J lost 5; bases outside the gene matches: 5. This CDR3 has 16 residues. CDR1 is SEHNR and CDR2 is FQNEAQ in the germline V gene (reference sequence). In DNA, the CDR3 is TGTGCCAGCAGCTCGACTAGCGGGGGGCGACACAATGAGCAGTTCTTC. Its translation is CASSSTSGGRHNEQFF.

This chain uses TRBV5-1 with TRBJ1-4; D ambiguous. The V end was cut by 4 bases, the J end by 0 bases, with 10 bases between. The germline V gene has CDR1 SGHRS and CDR2 YFSETQ. There are 15 residues in the CDR3. The CDR3 here is CASSPTRATNEKLFF. The CDR3 nucleotides are TGCGCCAGCAGCCCGACACGAGCAACTAATGAAAAACTGTTTTTT.

CDR3 DNA sequence: TGTGCCAGCAGCTTAGACTCAGGACTAGCGGCATTGTACTTC. Residues: CASSLDSGLAALYF. The rearrangement joins TRBV11-2 to TRBJ2-7; the match to TRBD2 covers 10 bases. Germline V lookup: CDR1 SGHAT, CDR2 FQNNGV. With V trimmed by 0 bases and J by 12 bases, 8 bases remained unmatched. The length of the CDR3 is 14 residues. The variable domain in full, completed from reference TRBV11-2 and TRBJ2-7, reads EAGVAQSPRYKIIEKRQSVAFWCNPISGHATLYWYQQILGQGPKLLIQFQNNGVVDDSQLPKDRFSAERLKGVDSTLKIQPAKLEDSAVYLCASSLDSGLAALYFGPGTRLTVT.

The V call is TRBV19, the J call TRBJ1-2; TRBD1 matches at 7 bases. The V and J ends lost 4 bases and 7 bases, in that order; junction bases with no gene match: 6. CDR1 LNHDA and CDR2 SQIVND come from the germline V gene (reference sequence). The CDR3 loop spans 13 amino acids. DNA for the CDR3: TGTGCCAGTAGTAGGGACAGTTCCCCTGGCTACACCTTC. Translation gives CASSRDSSPGYTF.

The V gene is TRBV5-1, the J gene TRBJ1-3; TRBD1 matches 7 bases. The CDR3 runs to 15 residues. In germline, CDR1 is SGHRS, CDR2 YFSETQ. The V gene end was trimmed by 4 bases and the J gene end by 0 bases; junction bases not matched to a gene: 4. CDR3: CASSSGTVSGNTIYF. The CDR3 region has the DNA TGCGCCAGCAGCAGCGGGACAGTCTCTGGAAACACCATATATTTT.

V usage is TRBV6-1 and J usage is TRBJ2-2; TRBD1 matches at 8 bases. Per germline, CDR1 MNHNS and CDR2 SASEGT. V shed 6 bases and J 0 bases; nucleotides not matched to a gene: 3. The CDR3 has 15 residues. Written as DNA, the CDR3 is TGTGCCAGCAGACCGGGACAGGCGAACACCGGGGAGCTGTTTTTT. This codes for CASRPGQANTGELFF.

V and J are TRBV30 and TRBJ1-6; D unresolved. This CDR3 spans 12 amino acids. V lost 1 base to trimming and J lost 4 bases, with 2 bases between them. Germline CDR1 is GTSNPN and CDR2 is SVGIG (reference sequence). CDR3 bases: TGTGCCTGGAGTGGATATAATTCACCCCTCCACTTT. Protein: CAWSGYNSPLHF.

The chain carries TRBV10-1 and TRBJ2-2; 7 nucleotides line up with TRBD1. Losses at the gene ends were 11 bases for V and 4 bases for J; bases not matched to a gene: 13. Per germline, CDR1 WNHNN and CDR2 SYGVQD (reference sequence). The CDR3 sequence is 15 residues long. The CDR3 nucleotides are TGCGCCTTTCCCGACAGGGAAATGGTCACCGGGGAGCTGTTTTTT. Amino acids: CAFPDREMVTGELFF.

V and J are TRBV5-1 and TRBJ2-3, with 7 bases fitting TRBD2. J lost 6 bases, V lost 0 bases, and 7 bases had no gene match. Germline CDR1 reads SGHRS; CDR2 reads YFSETQ. CDR3 length: 15 residues. The CDR3 loop is CASSLEGRRGDTQYF. CDR3 sequence (DNA): TGCGCCAGCAGCTTGGAAGGGAGGCGGGGGGATACGCAGTATTTT.

In its sample, this clone was seen a few times. V gene TRBV6-5 combines with J gene TRBJ2-2, with D possibly TRBD1 on 5 matching bases. The CDR3 totals 16 residues. The V end lost 0 bases, the J end lost 3 bases, and 11 bases lay between the germline ends. CDR1 is MNHEY and CDR2 is SVGAGI in the germline V gene. CDR3 residues: CASSYSAGQDTGELFF. DNA for the CDR3: TGTGCCAGCAGTTACTCGGCAGGGCAGGACACCGGGGAGCTGTTTTTT.

This chain connects TRBV7-2 to TRBJ2-7; D possibly corresponds to TRBD1 (6 bases). The CDR3 runs to 13 residues. V dropped 4 bases and J dropped 7 bases, with 14 bases sitting between them. CDR1 and CDR2 (germline): SGHTA, FQGNSA. The chain's CDR3 is CASSSGQFGEQYF. CDR3 DNA sequence: TGTGCCAGCAGCTCCGGACAGTTTGGAGAGCAGTACTTC.

The chain links TRBV7-9 to TRBJ2-1; no reliable D call. With 6 bases removed from V and 9 bases from J, the gap between germline ends came to 18 bases. Germline CDR1 and CDR2: SEHNR and FQNEAQ (reference sequence). The CDR3 sequence is 14 residues long. As DNA, the CDR3 is TGTGCCAGCAGTCCGCCTTCTACGTTGGGTGAGCAGTTCTTC. This codes for CASSPPSTLGEQFF.

This chain links TRBV18 with TRBJ2-5; D possibly matches TRBD1 or TRBD2 (5 bases each). Trimming shortened V by 3 bases and J by 2 bases, and 13 bases separated the two germline ends. Germline V gene data show CDR1 as KGHSH and CDR2 as LQKENI. The CDR3 extends over 15 amino acids. CDR3 protein: CASSPLEGSQETQYF. The CDR3 coding sequence is TGTGCCAGCTCACCCCTAGAGGGGTCTCAAGAGACCCAGTACTTC.

The chain recombines TRBV7-6 with TRBJ2-7, with 9 bases matching TRBD1. The CDR3 is 16 amino acids. Germline-derived CDR1 and CDR2 are SGHVS and FNYEAQ. V was clipped by 5 bases and J by 2 bases; unmatched bases: 10. The DNA for the CDR3 is TGTGCCAGCAGCCGAACAGGGGGCGAAATGGCCTACGAGCAGTACTTC. It translates to CASSRTGGEMAYEQYF.

Of note for this clone: A junction boundary mismatches the germline segment, possibly from a read error. The gene calls are TRBV16 and TRBJ1-2; no reliable D call. CDR1 KGHSY and CDR2 FQNENV come from the germline V gene. The CDR3 covers 15 residues. CDR3 nucleotides: TGTGCCAGCATCCAATCGGTGGCAGGACTCTATGGCTACACCTTC. It translates to CASIQSVAGLYGYTF.

The chain joins TRBV7-2 to TRBJ2-1; D not resolved. There are 11 residues in the CDR3. The V end was cut by 3 bases, the J end by 10 bases, with 7 bases between. CDR1 and CDR2 from the germline V gene are SGHTA and FQGNSA. This chain's CDR3 is CASSFNGEQFF. The DNA of the CDR3 is TGTGCCAGCAGCTTTAATGGGGAGCAGTTCTTC.

This chain uses TRBV18 with TRBJ1-2; possible D gene TRBD1, 6 bases. The ends were cut back, 3 bases at V and 9 bases at J, with 17 bases in the middle. The CDR3 extends over 14 amino acids. Per germline, CDR1 KGHSH and CDR2 LQKENI. The CDR3, as DNA: TGTGCCAGCTCACCGATCGACAGGAGATTACGCTACACCTTC. It specifies CASSPIDRRLRYTF.

The chain links TRBV27 to TRBJ1-2, with D possibly being TRBD1 (6 bases). The V and J ends lost 5 bases and 5 bases respectively, with 9 bases between them. The germline gives CDR1 MNHEY, CDR2 SMNVEV (reference sequence). The CDR3 covers 12 residues. The CDR3 sequence: CASSAQGYGYTF. For the CDR3, the DNA is TGTGCCAGCAGTGCACAGGGATATGGCTACACCTTC.

V and J are TRBV6-6 and TRBJ2-1, with 7 bases aligning to TRBD2. Trimming at V came to 2 bases and at J to 10 bases, leaving 8 bases not matched to a gene. CDR1 is MNHNY and CDR2 is SVGAGI in the germline V gene (reference sequence). This CDR3 comprises 14 residues. The CDR3 bases are TGTGCCAGCAGTTACAGCGGGGCGACTGGCGAGCAGTTCTTC. Its translation: CASSYSGATGEQFF.